This T cell receptor (beta chain) was identified during a study of STAT5B mutations in CD4+ large granular lymphocyte leukemia. This CDR3 spans 16 amino acids. Germline values: CDR1 SGHNT, CDR2 YENEEA. The V gene lost 5 bases and the J gene lost 0 bases, with 11 bases spanning the gap. Clones were read by immunoSEQ multiplex PCR, and TCRdb kept only the in-frame ones, dropping some. Of about 40,000 clones listed, roughly 76% were seen once; the top ten hold about 3.8%. The chain employs TRBV11-3 and TRBJ2-6, with TRBD1 as a possible D gene (5 bases). The sample was CD4+ T cells from blood buffy coats. This receptor was identified in a human donor in good health. This CDR3 is CASSPMDISGANVLTF. The CDR3 DNA reads TGTGCCAGCAGCCCTATGGACATCTCTGGGGCCAACGTCCTGACTTTC.